This T cell receptor (beta chain) comes out of a study of early stage breast cancer tumors. Study-level background: About 70% of the 16 invasive tumors were ER+, PR+ and HER2-. Study-level points and caveats: Compared with adjacent normal breast tissue, tumors showed 2 to 3-fold greater T cell density and higher clonality. Tumor and normal breast were distinguished via blood comparison in about 90% of the 16 patients.

Each sample had two DNA replicates, approximately 0.5 ug blood or roughly 1.6 ug tissue. TCRdb keeps only in-frame clones here, not all; method: immunoSEQ multiplex PCR. This sample has about 25,000 clones; approximately 67% occur once, and the top ten carry 8.5% to 10%. The junction had 9 bases not matched to a gene; V was cut back by 5 bases and J by 3 bases. CDR1 is SGHVS and CDR2 is FNYEAQ in the germline V gene. The CDR3 is made up of 16 amino acids. Regarding this clone: The antigen remains undetermined.

Sequenced: breast tumor tissue. This TCR was recovered from a person between 55 and 69 years old with breast cancer. The genes are TRBV7-6 and TRBJ2-1, with 8 bases fitting TRBD2. In DNA, the CDR3 is TGTGCCAGCAGCCTAAACGCGGGAGGCGGCTACAATGAGCAGTTCTTC. Encoded protein: CASSLNAGGGYNEQFF. Looking up the rest from reference TRBV7-6 and TRBJ2-1 gives the full variable domain: GAGVSQSPRYKVTKRGQDVALRCDPISGHVSLYWYRQALGQGPEFLTYFNYEAQQDKSGLPNDRFSAERPEGSISTLTIQRTEQRDSAMYRCASSLNAGGGYNEQFFGPGTRLTVL.